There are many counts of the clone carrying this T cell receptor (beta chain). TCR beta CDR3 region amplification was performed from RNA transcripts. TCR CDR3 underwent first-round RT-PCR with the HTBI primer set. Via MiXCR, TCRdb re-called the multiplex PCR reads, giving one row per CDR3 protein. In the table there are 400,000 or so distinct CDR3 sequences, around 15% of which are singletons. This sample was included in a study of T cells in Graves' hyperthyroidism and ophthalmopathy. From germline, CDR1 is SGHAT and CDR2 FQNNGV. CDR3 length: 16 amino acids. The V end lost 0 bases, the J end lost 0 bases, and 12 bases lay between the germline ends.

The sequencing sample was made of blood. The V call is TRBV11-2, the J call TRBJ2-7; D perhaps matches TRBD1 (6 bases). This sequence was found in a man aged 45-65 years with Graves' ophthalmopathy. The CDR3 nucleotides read TGTGCCAGCAGCTTAGATCTAGGGACACTCTCCTACGAGCAGTACTTC. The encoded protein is CASSLDLGTLSYEQYF. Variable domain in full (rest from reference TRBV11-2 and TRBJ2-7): EAGVAQSPRYKIIEKRQSVAFWCNPISGHATLYWYQQILGQGPKLLIQFQNNGVVDDSQLPKDRFSAERLKGVDSTLKIQPAKLEDSAVYLCASSLDLGTLSYEQYFGPGTRLTVT.